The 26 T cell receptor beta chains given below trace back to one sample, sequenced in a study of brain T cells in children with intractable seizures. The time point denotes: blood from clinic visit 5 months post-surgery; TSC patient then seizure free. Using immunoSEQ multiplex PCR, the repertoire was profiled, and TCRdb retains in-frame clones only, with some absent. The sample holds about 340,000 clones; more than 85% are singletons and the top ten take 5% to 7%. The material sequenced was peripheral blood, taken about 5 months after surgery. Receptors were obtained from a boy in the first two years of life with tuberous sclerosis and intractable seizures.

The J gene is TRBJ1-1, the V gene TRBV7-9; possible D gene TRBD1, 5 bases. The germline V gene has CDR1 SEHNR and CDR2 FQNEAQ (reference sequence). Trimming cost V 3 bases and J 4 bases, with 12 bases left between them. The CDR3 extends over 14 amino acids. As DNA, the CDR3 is TGTGCCAGCAGCTTTGAGGGGTCGAGCACTGAAGCTTTCTTT. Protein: CASSFEGSSTEAFF.

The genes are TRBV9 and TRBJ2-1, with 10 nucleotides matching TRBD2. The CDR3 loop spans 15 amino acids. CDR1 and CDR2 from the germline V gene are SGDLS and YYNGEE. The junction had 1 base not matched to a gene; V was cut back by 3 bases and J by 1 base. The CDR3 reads CASSATSGSYNEQFF. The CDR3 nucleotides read TGTGCCAGCAGCGCGACTAGCGGGTCCTACAATGAGCAGTTCTTC. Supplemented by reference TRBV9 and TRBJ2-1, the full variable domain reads DSGVTQTPKHLITATGQRVTLRCSPRSGDLSVYWYQQSLDQGLQFLIQYYNGEERAKGNILERFSAQQFPDLHSELNLSSLELGDSALYFCASSATSGSYNEQFFGPGTRLTVL.

Here the CDR3 DNA reads TGTGCCAGTAGTATCTGGTCCAGGGATAATCAGCCCCAGCATTTT. Its translation is CASSIWSRDNQPQHF. The V and J genes are TRBV19 and TRBJ1-5; D is possibly TRBD1 (5 bases). The CDR3 runs to 15 residues. Germline values: CDR1 LNHDA, CDR2 SQIVND (reference sequence). V was clipped by 3 bases and J by 4 bases, with 13 bases between them.

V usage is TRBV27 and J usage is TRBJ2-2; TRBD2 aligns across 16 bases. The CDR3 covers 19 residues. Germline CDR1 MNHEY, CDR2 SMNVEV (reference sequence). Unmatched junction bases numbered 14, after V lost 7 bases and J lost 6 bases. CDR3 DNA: TGTGCCAGCACCCCGGGGACTAGCGGGAGGGCCATTAAAGCCGGGGAGCTGTTTTTT. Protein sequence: CASTPGTSGRAIKAGELFF.

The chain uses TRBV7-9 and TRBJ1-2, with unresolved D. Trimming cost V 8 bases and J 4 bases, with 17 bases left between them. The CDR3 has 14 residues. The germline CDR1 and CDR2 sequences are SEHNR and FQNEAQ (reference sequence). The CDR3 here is CASRRTDASYGYTF. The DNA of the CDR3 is TGTGCCAGCCGCCGTACCGACGCTAGCTATGGCTACACCTTC.

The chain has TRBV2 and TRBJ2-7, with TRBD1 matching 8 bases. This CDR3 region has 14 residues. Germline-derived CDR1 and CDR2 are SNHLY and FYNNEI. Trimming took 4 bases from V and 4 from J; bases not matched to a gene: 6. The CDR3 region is CASSVDRVSYEQYF. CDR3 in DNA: TGTGCCAGCAGTGTGGACAGGGTCTCTTACGAGCAGTACTTC.

CDR3 nucleotide sequence: TGTGCCAGTACCGGTGGCGGGATCAACGGTGAGCAGTTCTTC. Encoded protein: CASTGGGINGEQFF. V gene TRBV19 combines with J gene TRBJ2-1; possibly TRBD2 for D (6 bases). Trimming pared 7 bases from V and 9 bases from J, leaving 19 bases between. The CDR3 sequence is 14 residues long. The germline gives CDR1 LNHDA, CDR2 SQIVND (reference sequence).

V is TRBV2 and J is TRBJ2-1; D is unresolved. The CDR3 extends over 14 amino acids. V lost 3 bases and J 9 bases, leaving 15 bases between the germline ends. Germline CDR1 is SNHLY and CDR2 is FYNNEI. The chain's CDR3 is CASSEFSGAGEQFF. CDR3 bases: TGTGCCAGCAGTGAGTTTTCAGGTGCTGGTGAGCAGTTCTTC.

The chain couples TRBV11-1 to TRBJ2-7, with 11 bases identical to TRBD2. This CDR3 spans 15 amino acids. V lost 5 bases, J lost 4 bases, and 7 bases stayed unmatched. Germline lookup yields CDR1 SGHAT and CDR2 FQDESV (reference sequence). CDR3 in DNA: TGTGCCAGCAGCGCAGGGACTAGCGGAGAGTACGAGCAGTACTTC. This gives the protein CASSAGTSGEYEQYF.

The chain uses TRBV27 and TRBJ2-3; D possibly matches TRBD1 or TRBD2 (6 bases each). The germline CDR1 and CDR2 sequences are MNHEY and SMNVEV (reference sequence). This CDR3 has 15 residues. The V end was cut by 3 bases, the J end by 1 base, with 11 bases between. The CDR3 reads CASSFRGEGTDTQYF. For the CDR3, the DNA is TGTGCCAGCAGTTTTAGGGGGGAAGGCACAGATACGCAGTATTTT.

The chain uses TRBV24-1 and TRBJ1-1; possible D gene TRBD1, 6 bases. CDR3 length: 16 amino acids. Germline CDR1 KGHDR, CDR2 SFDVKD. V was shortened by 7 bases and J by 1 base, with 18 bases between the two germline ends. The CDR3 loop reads CATRPGRTVQNTEAFF. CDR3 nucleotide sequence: TGTGCCACCAGACCGGGTCGGACAGTTCAGAACACTGAAGCTTTCTTT.

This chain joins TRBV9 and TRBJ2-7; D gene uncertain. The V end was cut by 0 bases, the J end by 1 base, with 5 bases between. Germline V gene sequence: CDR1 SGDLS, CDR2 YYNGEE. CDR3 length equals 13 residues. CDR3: CASSVDLSYEQYF. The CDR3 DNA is TGTGCCAGCAGCGTAGATCTTTCCTACGAGCAGTACTTC.

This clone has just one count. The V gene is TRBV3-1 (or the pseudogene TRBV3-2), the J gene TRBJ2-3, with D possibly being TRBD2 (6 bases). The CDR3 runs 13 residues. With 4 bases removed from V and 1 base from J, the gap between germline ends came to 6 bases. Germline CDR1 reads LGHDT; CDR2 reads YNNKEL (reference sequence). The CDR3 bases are TGTGCCAGCAGCCTAGCGGGCACAGATACGCAGTATTTT. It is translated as CASSLAGTDTQYF.

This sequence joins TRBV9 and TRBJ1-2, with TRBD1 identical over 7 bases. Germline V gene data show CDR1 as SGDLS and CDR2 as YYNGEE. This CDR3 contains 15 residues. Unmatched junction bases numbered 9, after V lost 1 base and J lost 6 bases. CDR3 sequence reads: CASSVTPDRVDGYTF. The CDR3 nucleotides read TGTGCCAGCAGCGTAACACCCGACAGGGTAGATGGCTACACCTTC.

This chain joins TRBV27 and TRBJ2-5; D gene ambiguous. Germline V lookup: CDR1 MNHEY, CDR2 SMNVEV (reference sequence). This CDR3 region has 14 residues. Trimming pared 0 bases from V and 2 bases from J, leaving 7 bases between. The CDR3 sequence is CASSLSPEQETQYF. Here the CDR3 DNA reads TGTGCCAGCAGTTTATCGCCGGAGCAAGAGACCCAGTACTTC.

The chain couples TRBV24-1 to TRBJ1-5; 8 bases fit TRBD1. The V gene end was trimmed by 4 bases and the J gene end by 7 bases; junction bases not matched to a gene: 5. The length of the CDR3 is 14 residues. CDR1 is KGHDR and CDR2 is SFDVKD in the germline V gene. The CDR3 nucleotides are TGTGCCACCAGTGACGACAGGGGCTGGCAGCCCCAGCATTTT. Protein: CATSDDRGWQPQHF.

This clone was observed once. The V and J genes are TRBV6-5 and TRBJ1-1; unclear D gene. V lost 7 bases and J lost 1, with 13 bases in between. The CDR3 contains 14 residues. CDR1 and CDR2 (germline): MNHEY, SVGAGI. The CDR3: CASTQRGGNTEAFF. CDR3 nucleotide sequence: TGTGCCAGCACCCAACGGGGTGGGAACACTGAAGCTTTCTTT.

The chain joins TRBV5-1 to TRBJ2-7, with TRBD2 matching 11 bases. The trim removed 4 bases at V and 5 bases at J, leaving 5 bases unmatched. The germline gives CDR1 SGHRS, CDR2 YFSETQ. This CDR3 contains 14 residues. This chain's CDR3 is CASSPLAGENEQYF. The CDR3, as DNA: TGCGCCAGCAGCCCACTAGCGGGAGAGAACGAGCAGTACTTC.

CDR3: CATRGGNTEAFF. The CDR3, as DNA: TGTGCCACCCGCGGGGGGAACACTGAAGCTTTCTTT. This chain uses TRBV24-1 with TRBJ1-1; possibly TRBD1 for D (5 bases). V was clipped by 9 bases and J by 1 base, with 8 bases between them. The CDR3 is 12 residues long. CDR1 is KGHDR and CDR2 is SFDVKD in the germline V gene.

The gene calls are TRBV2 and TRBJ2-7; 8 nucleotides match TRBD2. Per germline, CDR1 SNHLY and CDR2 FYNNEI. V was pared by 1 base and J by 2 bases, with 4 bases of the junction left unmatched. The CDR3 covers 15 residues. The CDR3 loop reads CASSEEVSGAYEQYF. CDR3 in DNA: TGTGCCAGCAGTGAAGAGGTTAGCGGGGCCTACGAGCAGTACTTC.

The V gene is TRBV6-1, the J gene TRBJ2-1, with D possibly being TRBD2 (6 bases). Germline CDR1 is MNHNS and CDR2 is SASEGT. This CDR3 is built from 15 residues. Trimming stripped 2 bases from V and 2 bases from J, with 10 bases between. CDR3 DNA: TGTGCCAGCAGTGAATTGGGACTCCCCTACAATGAGCAGTTCTTC. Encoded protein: CASSELGLPYNEQFF.

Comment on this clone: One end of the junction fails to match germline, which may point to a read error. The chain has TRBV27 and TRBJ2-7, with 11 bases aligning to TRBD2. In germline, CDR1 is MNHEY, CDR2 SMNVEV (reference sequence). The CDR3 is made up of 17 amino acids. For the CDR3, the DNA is TGTGCCACCAGTCCCGCTAGCGGGAGGTCCTTTGACCACGAGCAGTACTTC. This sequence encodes CATSPASGRSFDHEQYF.

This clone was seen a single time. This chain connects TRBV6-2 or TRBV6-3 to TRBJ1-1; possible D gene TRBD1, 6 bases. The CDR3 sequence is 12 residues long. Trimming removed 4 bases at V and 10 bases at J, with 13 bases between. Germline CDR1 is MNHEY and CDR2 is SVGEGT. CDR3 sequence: CASSSYRARAFF. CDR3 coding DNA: TGTGCCAGCAGTTCGTACAGGGCGAGAGCTTTCTTT.

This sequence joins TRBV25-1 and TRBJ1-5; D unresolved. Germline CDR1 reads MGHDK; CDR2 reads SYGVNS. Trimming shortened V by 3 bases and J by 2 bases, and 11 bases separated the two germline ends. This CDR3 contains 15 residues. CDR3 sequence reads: CASSDPGVGNQPQHF. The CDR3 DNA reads TGTGCCAGCAGTGACCCCGGGGTCGGCAATCAGCCCCAGCATTTT.

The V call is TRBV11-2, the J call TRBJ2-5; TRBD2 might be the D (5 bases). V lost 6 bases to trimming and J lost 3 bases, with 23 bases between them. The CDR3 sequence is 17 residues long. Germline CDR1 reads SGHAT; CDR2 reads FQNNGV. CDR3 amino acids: CASSTLVGSALKETQYF. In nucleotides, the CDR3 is TGTGCCAGCAGTACTTTGGTGGGTAGCGCCCTCAAAGAGACCCAGTACTTC.

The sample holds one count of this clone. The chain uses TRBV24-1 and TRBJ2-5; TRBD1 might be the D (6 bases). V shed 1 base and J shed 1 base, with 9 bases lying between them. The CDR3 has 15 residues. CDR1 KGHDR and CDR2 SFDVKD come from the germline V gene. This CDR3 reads CATSDFLTGQETQYF. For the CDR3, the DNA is TGTGCCACCAGTGATTTTTTGACAGGCCAAGAGACCCAGTACTTC.